Each of the 29 T cell receptor beta chains below was sequenced from the same sample in a study of early T cells in non-severe SARS-CoV-2 infection. MiXCR, applied by TCRdb to the 5' RACE reads, yields one record per CDR3 protein. The data hold 65,000 to 85,000 distinct CDR3 sequences, with around 10% observed a single time. The sequencing sample was made of whole blood. The origin of the receptors is an adult who was a healthcare worker with PCR-confirmed SARS-CoV-2 infection or an uninfected control (not recorded which).

This clonotype was seen ten or more times. The chain recombines TRBV7-9 with TRBJ2-1, with TRBD2 matching over 13 bases. The CDR3 has 19 amino acids. Losses at the gene ends were 5 bases for V and 2 bases for J; bases not matched to a gene: 12. From germline, CDR1 is SEHNR and CDR2 FQNEAQ (reference sequence). The CDR3 spells CASSPQAGTSGNTYNEQFF. The CDR3 coding sequence is TGTGCCAGCAGCCCCCAGGCCGGGACTAGCGGGAACACCTACAATGAGCAGTTCTTC.

This clonotype was detected only a few times. Here the CDR3 DNA reads TGTGCCAGCAGCCAAGTTGCTAGCGGGGAGCAGTACTTC. Its protein product is CASSQVASGEQYF. This chain connects TRBV3-1 to TRBJ2-7; 8 bases are a match to TRBD2. V lost 1 base and J lost 7; bases outside the gene matches: 3. Germline CDR1 and CDR2: LGHDT and YNNKEL (reference sequence). CDR3 length: 13 residues.

The V gene is TRBV6-5, the J gene TRBJ2-7, with 7 bases that match TRBD2. This CDR3 comprises 15 residues. Germline trimming cut 4 bases from V and 6 bases from J; bases unmatched to any gene: 12. Germline V gene lookup returns CDR1 MNHEY and CDR2 SVGAGI. The CDR3 spells CASSSPGRGRSEQYF. DNA of the CDR3: TGTGCCAGCAGTTCCCCGGGGAGGGGTAGGTCCGAGCAGTACTTC.

The rearrangement links TRBV7-8 to TRBJ2-1; maybe TRBD1 (6 bases). Germline V gene data show CDR1 as SGHVS and CDR2 as FQNEAQ. The CDR3 spans 16 residues. V lost 5 bases and J lost 0, with 14 bases in between. CDR3 nucleotide sequence: TGTGCCAGCAGCCCGAGGACAGCCCGCTCCTACAATGAGCAGTTCTTC. Encoded protein: CASSPRTARSYNEQFF.

This clonotype came up many times. This chain connects TRBV4-1 to TRBJ1-1; TRBD1 might be the D (5 bases). V gave up 3 bases and J gave up 1 base, with 6 bases separating them. The germline CDR1 and CDR2 sequences are MGHRA and YSYEKL. The CDR3 is made up of 13 amino acids. CDR3 DNA: TGCGCCAGCAGCCAGACAGAGAACACTGAAGCTTTCTTT. Translating it yields CASSQTENTEAFF.

This clonotype was observed at least ten times. This rearrangement joins TRBV5-1 to TRBJ2-3; D call uncertain. CDR1 SGHRS and CDR2 YFSETQ come from the germline V gene. CDR3 length equals 12 residues. Trimming stripped 7 bases from V and 6 bases from J, with 12 bases between. The CDR3 sequence is CASGGSGDTQYF. The CDR3 nucleotides are TGCGCCAGCGGCGGTTCTGGGGATACGCAGTATTTT.

This clonotype was counted only a few times. CDR3 sequence: CASREREAPNEQFF. In nucleotides, the CDR3 is TGTGCCAGTAGGGAGCGGGAGGCACCCAATGAGCAGTTCTTC. V is TRBV2 and J is TRBJ2-1; 9 bases line up with TRBD2. Unmatched junction bases numbered 9, after V lost 9 bases and J lost 6 bases. Germline V gene data show CDR1 as SNHLY and CDR2 as FYNNEI. The CDR3 covers 14 residues.

Only a few counts were recorded for this clonotype. This chain connects TRBV4-2 to TRBJ1-4; 7 nucleotides line up with TRBD1. With V trimmed by 8 bases and J by 8 bases, 8 bases remained unmatched. Germline loops: CDR1 LGHNA, CDR2 YNFKEQ. The CDR3 spans 13 residues. The CDR3 nucleotides read TGTGCCAGCTCAGACAGGGAAAGAGAAAAACTGTTTTTT. Translation gives CASSDREREKLFF.

There are a few counts of this clonotype. The chain combines TRBV20-1 with TRBJ2-4, with D possibly TRBD1 on 7 matching bases. Germline values: CDR1 DFQATT, CDR2 SNEGSKA (reference sequence). The CDR3 runs 15 residues. V dropped 6 bases and J dropped 8 bases, with 23 bases sitting between them. The CDR3 nucleotides are TGCAGTGCCAAGACCAGGGCAGGGGGACTCGACATTCAGTACTTC. Protein: CSAKTRAGGLDIQYF.

This clonotype was counted many times. This chain links TRBV2 with TRBJ2-7; D unclear. Germline V lookup: CDR1 SNHLY, CDR2 FYNNEI. The CDR3 consists of 12 residues. V dropped 6 bases and J dropped 4 bases, with 10 bases sitting between them. In DNA, the CDR3 is TGTGCCAGCAGGAACCTGGATTACGAGCAGTACTTC. It yields the protein CASRNLDYEQYF.

This clonotype was found a few times. CDR3 region: CASSLVDQSVGYTF. In nucleotides, the CDR3 is TGTGCCAGCAGCTTAGTAGACCAATCCGTCGGCTACACCTTC. This rearrangement joins TRBV7-9 to TRBJ1-2; D gene uncertain. The CDR3 sequence is 14 residues long. Trimming removed 1 base at V and 8 bases at J, with 14 bases between. Germline-derived CDR1 and CDR2 are SEHNR and FQNEAQ (reference sequence).

The table lists this clonotype with a few counts. The rearrangement links TRBV11-2 to TRBJ2-5, with 7 bases that match TRBD2. The CDR3 is 15 amino acids. Germline V gene data show CDR1 as SGHAT and CDR2 as FQNNGV. The trim removed 5 bases at V and 3 bases at J, leaving 9 bases unmatched. In DNA, the CDR3 is TGTGCCAGCAGCCCCCTTGGGGGGGGAGAAGAGACCCAGTACTTC. Translated: CASSPLGGGEETQYF.

CDR3 nucleotide sequence: TGCAGCGTGATGACGGGGAACGTGAACACTGAAGCTTTCTTT. This codes for CSVMTGNVNTEAFF. The J gene is TRBJ1-1, the V gene TRBV29-1, with D uncertain. Germline lookup yields CDR1 SQVTM and CDR2 ANQGSEA. Trimming left V 6 bases short and J 0 bases short, with 14 bases between. The length of the CDR3 is 14 residues.

This clonotype was found many times. The chain uses TRBV24-1 and TRBJ2-3; TRBD2 is a possible D gene (6 bases). Germline V gene sequence: CDR1 KGHDR, CDR2 SFDVKD. Trimming cost V 5 bases and J 2 bases, with 16 bases left between them. The CDR3 extends over 16 amino acids. The CDR3 region is CATSVGAADYTDTQYF. CDR3 in DNA: TGTGCCACCAGTGTCGGGGCGGCGGACTACACAGATACGCAGTATTTT.

This clonotype appeared many times. This chain links TRBV3-1 with TRBJ2-5, with TRBD2 matching 10 bases. Trimming took 6 bases from V and 5 from J; bases not matched to a gene: 3. Germline V lookup: CDR1 LGHDT, CDR2 YNNKEL (reference sequence). CDR3 length: 13 amino acids. CDR3 in DNA: TGTGCCAGCAGGCTAGCGGGAGAGGAGACCCAGTACTTC. It is translated as CASRLAGEETQYF.

In its sample, this clonotype was seen many times. This rearrangement joins TRBV7-2 to TRBJ2-1; TRBD2 is a possible D gene (5 bases). This CDR3 region has 12 residues. In germline, CDR1 is SGHTA, CDR2 FQGNSA. The V gene lost 5 bases and the J gene lost 10 bases, with 12 bases spanning the gap. CDR3 loop: CASSVDWREQFF. The CDR3 region has the DNA TGTGCCAGCAGCGTGGACTGGAGGGAGCAGTTCTTC. Drawing the rest from reference TRBV7-2 and TRBJ2-1, the complete variable domain is GAGVSQSPSNKVTEKGKDVELRCDPISGHTALYWYRQSLGQGLEFLIYFQGNSAPDKSGLPSDRFSAERTGGSVSTLTIQRTQQEDSAVYLCASSVDWREQFFGPGTRLTVL.

This clonotype was recorded many times. The chain couples TRBV14 to TRBJ2-7; the D gene is possibly TRBD1 (5 bases). Germline V gives CDR1 SGHDN, CDR2 FVKESK. The CDR3 is 13 amino acids. V lost 1 base and J 8 bases, leaving 12 bases between the germline ends. The chain's CDR3 is CASSQVGVGKQYF. In nucleotides, the CDR3 is TGTGCCAGCAGCCAAGTAGGGGTGGGAAAGCAGTACTTC.

The J gene is TRBJ2-7, the V gene TRBV7-9, with TRBD2 matching over 11 bases. This CDR3 is 17 amino acids long. Trimming took 4 bases from V and 0 from J; bases not matched to a gene: 8. Germline CDR1 SEHNR, CDR2 FQNEAQ (reference sequence). The chain's CDR3 is CASSSTRLAGSSYEQYF. CDR3 nucleotide sequence: TGTGCCAGCAGCTCGACCCGACTAGCGGGAAGCTCCTACGAGCAGTACTTC.

In this sample, this clonotype turned up many times. The genes are TRBV6-4 and TRBJ2-7; TRBD2 matches at 8 bases. After removal of 0 bases from V and 4 bases from J, the junction contained 8 bases not matched to a gene. The CDR3 totals 16 residues. CDR1 is MRHNA, CDR2 SNTAGT, per germline. The CDR3 coding sequence is TGTGCCAGCAGTGACTCGTGTACGGGAGGGGGATACGAGCAGTACTTC. Translating it yields CASSDSCTGGGYEQYF.

V and J are TRBV7-2 and TRBJ1-1, with no clear D. The V gene's germline CDR1 is SGHTA and CDR2 FQGNSA. Trimming shortened V by 2 bases and J by 0 bases, and 4 bases separated the two germline ends. The CDR3 has 13 amino acids. CDR3 coding DNA: TGTGCCAGCAGCTTATCAATGAACACTGAAGCTTTCTTT. This sequence encodes CASSLSMNTEAFF.

The chain recombines TRBV3-1 with TRBJ2-2, with 9 bases matching TRBD1. V lost 8 bases to trimming and J lost 0 bases; unmatched junction nucleotides: 1. Germline CDR1 and CDR2: LGHDT and YNNKEL (reference sequence). The CDR3 loop spans 14 amino acids. The CDR3 reads CASRTGANTGELFF. The CDR3 DNA sequence: TGTGCCAGCCGGACAGGGGCGAACACCGGGGAGCTGTTTTTT. Filled out from reference TRBV3-1 and TRBJ2-2, the complete variable domain reads DTAVSQTPKYLVTQMGNDKSIKCEQNLGHDTMYWYKQDSKKFLKIMFSYNNKELIINETVPNRFSPKSPDKAHLNLHINSLELGDSAVYFCASRTGANTGELFFGEGSRLTVL.

This clonotype was observed many times. The V and J genes are TRBV6-1 and TRBJ1-1; possible D gene TRBD1, 5 bases. The CDR3 spans 15 residues. V dropped 5 bases and J dropped 4 bases, with 17 bases sitting between them. Germline assignment: CDR1 MNHNS and CDR2 SASEGT. Written as DNA, the CDR3 is TGTGCCAGCAGTTTAACGACAGCACGGGGCACTGAAGCTTTCTTT. Protein: CASSLTTARGTEAFF.

This rearrangement joins TRBV20-1 to TRBJ2-3, with a weak D call TRBD2 (6 bases). The CDR3 length is 12 residues. Trimming took 6 bases from V and 5 from J, leaving 12 bases between them. Germline CDR1 reads DFQATT; CDR2 reads SNEGSKA (reference sequence). The CDR3 region is CSARRVEDTQYF. In DNA, the CDR3 is TGCAGTGCCCGGAGGGTGGAAGATACGCAGTATTTT.

This clonotype was counted at least ten times. The rearrangement uses TRBV23-1 and TRBJ2-3; 13 positions agree with TRBD2. TRBV23-1 is an open reading frame, and its role is uncertain. The junction had 19 bases not matched to a gene; V was cut back by 4 bases and J by 0 bases. This CDR3 contains 22 residues. This chain's CDR3 is CASSRADRAGTSGTTSTDTQYF. In DNA form, the CDR3 reads TGCGCCAGCAGTCGAGCGGACAGAGCCGGGACTAGCGGGACCACTAGCACAGATACGCAGTATTTT.

The V call is TRBV20-1, the J call TRBJ1-2; 7 bases match TRBD1. The V gene end was trimmed by 4 bases and the J gene end by 2 bases; junction bases not matched to a gene: 4. CDR3 length: 13 residues. Germline lookup yields CDR1 DFQATT and CDR2 SNEGSKA (reference sequence). The CDR3 sequence is CSANYRGNYGYTF. The CDR3 DNA is TGCAGTGCTAACTACAGGGGAAACTATGGCTACACCTTC.

This clonotype was seen many times. The rearrangement links TRBV6-5 to TRBJ1-2; 9 bases match TRBD1. Germline values: CDR1 MNHEY, CDR2 SVGAGI. The CDR3 has 15 residues. The ends lost 5 bases at V and 4 bases at J; junction bases unmatched: 8. CDR3 sequence: CASSGTGQGTYGYTF. The CDR3 DNA follows: TGTGCCAGCAGTGGAACGGGACAGGGCACCTATGGCTACACCTTC.

Concerning this clonotype itself: A much larger clone is a single base away; this may be a read error. The rearrangement uses TRBV10-2 and TRBJ2-3; D tentatively fits TRBD1 or TRBD2 (6 bases each). CDR1 is WSHSY, CDR2 SAAADI, per germline. This CDR3 has 17 amino acids. CDR3 coding DNA: TGCGCCAGCAGTGAGTGGAGGGGAAGGGGGGCGGCAGATACGCAGTTTTTT. Its translation is CASSEWRGRGAADTQFF.

Only a few counts were recorded for this clonotype. V and J are TRBV27 and TRBJ1-5, with TRBD1 as a possible D gene (5 bases). This CDR3 contains 14 residues. Per germline, CDR1 MNHEY and CDR2 SMNVEV (reference sequence). V shed 3 bases and J shed 2 bases, with 8 bases lying between them. The CDR3 DNA follows: TGTGCCAGCAGTTTCCGGGGGGGCAATCAGCCCCAGCATTTT. This codes for CASSFRGGNQPQHF.

The V gene is TRBV2, the J gene TRBJ2-5; D ambiguous. The CDR3 extends over 13 amino acids. CDR1 is SNHLY and CDR2 is FYNNEI in the germline V gene. Trimming shortened V by 3 bases and J by 5 bases, and 10 bases separated the two germline ends. The CDR3 nucleotides are TGTGCCAGCAGTGAGGTGGGGATGGAGACCCAGTACTTC. Translating gives CASSEVGMETQYF. The whole variable domain, filled in from reference TRBV2 and TRBJ2-5, reads EPEVTQTPSHQVTQMGQEVILRCVPISNHLYFYWYRQILGQKVEFLVSFYNNEISEKSEIFDDQFSVERPDGSNFTLKIRSTKLEDSAMYFCASSEVGMETQYFGPGTRLLVL.